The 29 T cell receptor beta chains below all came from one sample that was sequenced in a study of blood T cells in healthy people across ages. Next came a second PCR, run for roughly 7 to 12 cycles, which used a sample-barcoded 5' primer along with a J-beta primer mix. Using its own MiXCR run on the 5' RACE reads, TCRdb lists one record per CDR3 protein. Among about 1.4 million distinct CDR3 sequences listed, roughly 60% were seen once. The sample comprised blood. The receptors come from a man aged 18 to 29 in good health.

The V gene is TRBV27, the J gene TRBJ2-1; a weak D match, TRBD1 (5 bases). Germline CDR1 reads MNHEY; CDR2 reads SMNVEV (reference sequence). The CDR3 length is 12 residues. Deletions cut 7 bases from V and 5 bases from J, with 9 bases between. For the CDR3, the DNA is TGTGCCAGCAAATGGGGCAACAATGAGCAGTTCTTC. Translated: CASKWGNNEQFF.

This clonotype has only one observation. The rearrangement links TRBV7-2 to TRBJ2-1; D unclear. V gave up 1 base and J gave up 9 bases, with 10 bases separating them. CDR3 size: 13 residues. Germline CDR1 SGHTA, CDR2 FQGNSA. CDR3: CASSLEVSREQFF. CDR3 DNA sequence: TGTGCCAGCAGCTTAGAGGTTTCCCGTGAGCAGTTCTTC.

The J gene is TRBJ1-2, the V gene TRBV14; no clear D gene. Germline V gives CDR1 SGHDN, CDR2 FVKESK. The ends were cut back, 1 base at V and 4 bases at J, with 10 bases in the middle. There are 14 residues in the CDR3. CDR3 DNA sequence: TGTGCCAGCAGCCAAGTACAGATTTCCTATGGCTACACCTTC. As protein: CASSQVQISYGYTF.

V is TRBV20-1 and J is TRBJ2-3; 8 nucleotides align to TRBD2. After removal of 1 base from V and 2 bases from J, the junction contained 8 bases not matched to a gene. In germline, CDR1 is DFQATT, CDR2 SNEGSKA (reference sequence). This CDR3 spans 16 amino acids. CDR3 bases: TGCAGTGCTAGAGCGGCTAGCGGGCTTGTCACAGATACGCAGTATTTT. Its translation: CSARAASGLVTDTQYF.

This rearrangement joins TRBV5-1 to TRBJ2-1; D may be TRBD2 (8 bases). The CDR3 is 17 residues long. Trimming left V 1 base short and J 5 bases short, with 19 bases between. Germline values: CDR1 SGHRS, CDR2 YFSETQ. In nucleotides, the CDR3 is TGCGCCAGCAGCTTGAGGTCGGGAGGGGGCCGGGACAATGAGCAGTTCTTC. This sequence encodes CASSLRSGGGRDNEQFF.

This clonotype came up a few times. The CDR3 DNA sequence: TGTGCCAGCAGCCAGGGCAGGGGACAAGGCTACACCTTC. Protein product: CASSQGRGQGYTF. This chain uses TRBV3-1 with TRBJ1-2; D may be TRBD1 (6 bases). Germline V gene lookup returns CDR1 LGHDT and CDR2 YNNKEL (reference sequence). The CDR3 is made up of 13 amino acids. The germline V and J ends were trimmed by 3 bases and 8 bases, with 13 bases remaining between them.

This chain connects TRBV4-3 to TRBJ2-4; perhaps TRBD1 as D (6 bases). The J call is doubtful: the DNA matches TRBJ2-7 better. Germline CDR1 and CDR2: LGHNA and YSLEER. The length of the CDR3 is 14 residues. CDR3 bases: TGCGCCAGCAGCCAACGCCGACAGGTACCCGAGCAGTACTTC. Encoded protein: CASSQRRQVPEQYF.

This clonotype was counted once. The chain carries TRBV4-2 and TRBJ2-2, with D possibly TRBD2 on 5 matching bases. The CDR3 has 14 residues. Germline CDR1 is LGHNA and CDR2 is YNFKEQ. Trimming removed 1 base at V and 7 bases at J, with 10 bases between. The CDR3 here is CASSQVSASGELFF. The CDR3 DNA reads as TGTGCCAGCAGCCAAGTTAGCGCAAGCGGGGAGCTGTTTTTT.

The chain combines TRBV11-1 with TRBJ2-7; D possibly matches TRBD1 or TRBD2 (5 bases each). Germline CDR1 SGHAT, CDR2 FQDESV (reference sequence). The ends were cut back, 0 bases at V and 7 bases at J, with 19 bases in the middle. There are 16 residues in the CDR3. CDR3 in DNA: TGTGCCAGCAGCTTAGCCACGAACGCGGATGGGGGAGAGCAGTACTTC. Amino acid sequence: CASSLATNADGGEQYF.

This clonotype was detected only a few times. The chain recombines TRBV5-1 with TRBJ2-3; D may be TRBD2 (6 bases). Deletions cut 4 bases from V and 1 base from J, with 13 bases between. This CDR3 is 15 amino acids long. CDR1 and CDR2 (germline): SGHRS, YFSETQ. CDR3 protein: CASSGGTSRTDTQYF. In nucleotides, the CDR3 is TGCGCCAGCAGCGGCGGGACCTCTCGCACAGATACGCAGTATTTT.

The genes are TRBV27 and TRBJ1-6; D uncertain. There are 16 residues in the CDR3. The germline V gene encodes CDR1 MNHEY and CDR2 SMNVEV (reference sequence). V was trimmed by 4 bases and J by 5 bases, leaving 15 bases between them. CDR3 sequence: CASSSPRQKDNSPLHF. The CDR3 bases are TGTGCCAGCAGTTCCCCCCGGCAGAAAGATAATTCACCCCTCCACTTT.

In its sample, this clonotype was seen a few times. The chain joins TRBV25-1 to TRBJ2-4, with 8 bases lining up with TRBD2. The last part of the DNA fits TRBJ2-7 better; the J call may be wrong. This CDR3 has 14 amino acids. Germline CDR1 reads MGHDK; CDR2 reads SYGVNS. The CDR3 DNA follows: TGTGCCAGCAGTGAAGGGGCGGGGGGCTGCGAGCAGTACTTC. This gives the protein CASSEGAGGCEQYF.

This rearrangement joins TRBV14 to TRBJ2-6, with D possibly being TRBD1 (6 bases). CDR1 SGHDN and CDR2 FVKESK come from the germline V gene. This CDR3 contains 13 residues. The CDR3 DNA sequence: TGTGCTTCAGGGGACTCTGGGGCCAACGTCCTGACTTTC. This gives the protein CASGDSGANVLTF. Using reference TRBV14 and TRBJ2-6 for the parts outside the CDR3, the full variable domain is EAGVTQFPSHSVIEKGQTVTLRCDPISGHDNLYWYRRVMGKEIKFLLHFVKESKQDESGMPNNRFLAERTGGTYSTLKVQPAELEDSGVYFCASGDSGANVLTFGAGSRLTVL.

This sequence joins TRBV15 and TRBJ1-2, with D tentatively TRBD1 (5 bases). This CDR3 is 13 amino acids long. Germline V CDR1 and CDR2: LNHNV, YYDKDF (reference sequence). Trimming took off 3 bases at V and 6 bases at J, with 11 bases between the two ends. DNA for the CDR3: TGTGCCACCAGCAGCAGGGACTTAAATGGCTACACCTTC. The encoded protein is CATSSRDLNGYTF.

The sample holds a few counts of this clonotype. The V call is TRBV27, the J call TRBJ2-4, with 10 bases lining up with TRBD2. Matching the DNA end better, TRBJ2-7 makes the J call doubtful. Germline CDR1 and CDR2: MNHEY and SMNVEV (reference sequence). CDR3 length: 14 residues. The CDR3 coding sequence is TGTGCCAGCAGTCTAGCGGGGGACCCTTTCGAGCAGTACTTC. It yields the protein CASSLAGDPFEQYF.

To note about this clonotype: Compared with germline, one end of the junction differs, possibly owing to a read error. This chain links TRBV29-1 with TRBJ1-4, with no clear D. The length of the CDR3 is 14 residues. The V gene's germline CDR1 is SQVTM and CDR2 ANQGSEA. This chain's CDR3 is CSVSSTATNEELFF. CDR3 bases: TGCAGCGTTTCGTCTACAGCAACTAATGAAGAACTGTTTTTT.

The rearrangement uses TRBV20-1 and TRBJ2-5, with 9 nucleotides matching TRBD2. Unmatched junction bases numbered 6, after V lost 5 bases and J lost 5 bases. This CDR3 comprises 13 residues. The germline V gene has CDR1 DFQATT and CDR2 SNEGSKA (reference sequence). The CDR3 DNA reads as TGCAGTGCTGGGACTAGCAGAGGGGAGACCCAGTACTTC. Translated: CSAGTSRGETQYF.

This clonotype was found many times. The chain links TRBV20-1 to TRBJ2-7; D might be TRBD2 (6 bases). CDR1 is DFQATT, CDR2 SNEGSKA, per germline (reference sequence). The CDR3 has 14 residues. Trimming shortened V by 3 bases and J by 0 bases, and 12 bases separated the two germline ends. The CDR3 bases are TGCAGTGCTAGCGGGACTGAGAGCTCCTACGAGCAGTACTTC. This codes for CSASGTESSYEQYF.

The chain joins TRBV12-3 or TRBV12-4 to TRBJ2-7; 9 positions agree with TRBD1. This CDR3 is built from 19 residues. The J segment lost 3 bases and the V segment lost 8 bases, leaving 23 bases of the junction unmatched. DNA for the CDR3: TGTGCCAGCCAATTCCGGCGGGACAGGGTAAATTCAGCCGGCTACGAGCAGTACTTC. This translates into CASQFRRDRVNSAGYEQYF.

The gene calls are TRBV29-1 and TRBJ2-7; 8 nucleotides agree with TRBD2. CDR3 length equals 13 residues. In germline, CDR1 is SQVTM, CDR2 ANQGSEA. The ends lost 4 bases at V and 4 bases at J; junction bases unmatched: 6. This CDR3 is CSVGTAGGYEQYF. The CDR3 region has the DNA TGCAGCGTTGGAACTGCGGGGGGTTACGAGCAGTACTTC.

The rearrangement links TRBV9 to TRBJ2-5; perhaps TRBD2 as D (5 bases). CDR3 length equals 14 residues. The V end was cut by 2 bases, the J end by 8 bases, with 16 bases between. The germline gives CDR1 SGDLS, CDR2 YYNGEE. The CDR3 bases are TGTGCCAGCAGCGTCACGAGCGGCCAAGCAACCCAGTACTTC. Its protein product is CASSVTSGQATQYF.

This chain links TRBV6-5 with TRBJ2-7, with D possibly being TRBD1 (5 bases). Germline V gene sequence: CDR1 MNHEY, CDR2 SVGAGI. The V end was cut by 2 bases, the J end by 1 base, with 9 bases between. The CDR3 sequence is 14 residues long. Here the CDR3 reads CASSYLGQSYEQYF. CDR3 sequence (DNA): TGTGCCAGCAGTTACCTGGGGCAGTCCTACGAGCAGTACTTC.

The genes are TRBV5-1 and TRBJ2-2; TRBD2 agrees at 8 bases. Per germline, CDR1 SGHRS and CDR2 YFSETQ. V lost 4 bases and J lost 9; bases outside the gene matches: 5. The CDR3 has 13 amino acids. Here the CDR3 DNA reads TGCGCCAGCAGCAACGGGGGGGACCGGGAGCTGTTTTTT. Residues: CASSNGGDRELFF.

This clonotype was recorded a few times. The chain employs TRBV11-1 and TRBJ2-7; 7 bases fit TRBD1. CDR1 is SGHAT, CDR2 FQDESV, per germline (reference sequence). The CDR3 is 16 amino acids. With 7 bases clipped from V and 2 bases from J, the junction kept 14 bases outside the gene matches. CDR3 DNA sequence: TGTGCCAGCACCCGGGCGACAGGGAAGCCCACCTACGAGCAGTACTTC. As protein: CASTRATGKPTYEQYF.

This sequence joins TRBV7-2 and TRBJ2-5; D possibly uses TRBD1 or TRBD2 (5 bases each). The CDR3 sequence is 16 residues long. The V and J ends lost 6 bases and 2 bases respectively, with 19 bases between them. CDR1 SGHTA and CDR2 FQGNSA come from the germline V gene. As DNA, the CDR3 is TGTGCCAGCAGTTCTGTCGGGAATCCAGGGCAAGAGACCCAGTACTTC. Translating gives CASSSVGNPGQETQYF. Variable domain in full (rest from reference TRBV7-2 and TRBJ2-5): GAGVSQSPSNKVTEKGKDVELRCDPISGHTALYWYRQSLGQGLEFLIYFQGNSAPDKSGLPSDRFSAERTGGSVSTLTIQRTQQEDSAVYLCASSSVGNPGQETQYFGPGTRLLVL.

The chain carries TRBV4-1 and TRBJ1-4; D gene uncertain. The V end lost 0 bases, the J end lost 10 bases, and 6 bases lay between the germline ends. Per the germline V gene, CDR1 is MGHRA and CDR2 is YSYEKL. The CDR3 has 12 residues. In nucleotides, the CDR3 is TGCGCCAGCAGCCAAGAAGGACGAAAACTGTTTTTT. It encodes CASSQEGRKLFF.

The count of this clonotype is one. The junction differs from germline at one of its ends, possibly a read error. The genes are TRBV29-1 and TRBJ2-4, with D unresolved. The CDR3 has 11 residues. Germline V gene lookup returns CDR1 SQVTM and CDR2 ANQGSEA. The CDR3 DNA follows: TGCAGCGTTGGGGATAGTGGCATTCGGTACTTC. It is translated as CSVGDSGIRYF.

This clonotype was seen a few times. CDR3 protein: CASTLTQGLAYNEQFF. The CDR3 coding sequence is TGTGCCAGCACCCTCACCCAGGGACTAGCCTACAATGAGCAGTTCTTC. The chain links TRBV27 to TRBJ2-1; 8 nucleotides line up with TRBD2. The CDR3 runs 16 residues. Germline V lookup: CDR1 MNHEY, CDR2 SMNVEV (reference sequence). V was pared by 7 bases and J by 2 bases, with 10 bases of the junction left unmatched.

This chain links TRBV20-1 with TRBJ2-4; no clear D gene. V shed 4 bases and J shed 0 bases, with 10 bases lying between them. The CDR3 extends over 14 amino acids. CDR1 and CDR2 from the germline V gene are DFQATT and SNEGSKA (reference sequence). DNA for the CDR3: TGCAGTGCTACAGAGGTTCTAGCCAAAAACATTCAGTACTTC. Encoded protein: CSATEVLAKNIQYF.